This entry describes one T cell receptor (beta chain). Its antigen is unknown. Per-base quality was not reported, and no clone a single base away is much larger than it. The sample comes from a study of cytomegalovirus exposure and HLA in healthy donors (dated by TCRdb to about 2017). Background on the whole study: The roughly 670 repertoires of the first cohort and the 120 or so validation repertoires were produced on the same platform, according to a later analysis. The study was designed to test whether signatures of past pathogen exposure could be identified by cataloging public T cell receptors. A separate validation cohort of roughly 120 different subjects was used in addition to the approximately 610-subject first cohort. To predict cytomegalovirus infection status, the study brought together high-throughput TCR immunosequencing, statistical association of individual TCRs with disease status, and machine learning.

Library creation used the immunoSEQ multiplex PCR assay. Turning to the authors' computational methods: A statistical classification framework was developed to diagnose cytomegalovirus status using the catalog of TCR beta chain sequences. TCRdb's version of the immuneACCESS table is confined to in-frame rearrangements and falls short of the full clone set. An unresolved V gene accounts for under half of the shortfall where checked; the remainder is of unknown origin. From that table come the V and J calls and clone size; the DNA was used to work out D and trimming. This sample has under 200,000 clones in its table, and around nine tenths of those were observed once. The ten largest clones take up approximately 10% of the sample. Donors formed part of the validation cohort, which comprised 120 or so subjects and was distinct from the first cohort of fewer than 750 subjects. Results the study describes overall, beyond this receptor: In vitro tests confirmed that a few of the cytomegalovirus-associated TCR beta chains recognize cytomegalovirus antigens. In a later analysis, TCRs clustered in the first cohort were found to also tend to co-occur in the roughly 130 validation repertoires, with 90% to 95% of cluster scores above 0. In the study, about 150 TCR beta chains were listed as associated with cytomegalovirus. The authors suggested that the approach could potentially be extended to other disease states and immunological phenotypes. In both the original and validation cohorts, the classifier was reported to diagnose cytomegalovirus status with high specificity and sensitivity. A later analysis had no HLA typing for the validation cohort, so co-occurrence there was scored across all 110 or so repertoires. Most TCR sequences were seen in very few donors, while some public TCRs were found in many individuals.

In the germline V gene (reference sequence), CDR1 corresponds to MNHEY and CDR2 to SMNVEV. V and J lose 7 bases and 3 bases, and a span of 10 bases separates them. The CDR3, cysteine through phenylalanine, is 13 amino acids long. The entry retains the CDR3 DNA only, 39 bases that are in frame from base 1. The receptor's source is a woman under 30 in good health and CMV-seropositive. Sequenced: PBMCs. The rearranged segments are TRBV27 and TRBJ2-1, and TRBD2 may be the D gene, going by 5 matching bases. The CDR3 loop reads CASIARGYNEQFF. The DNA is as follows: TGTGCCAGCATAGCCCGGGGCTACAATGAGCAGTTCTTC.